These T cell receptor beta chains were read from a single sample in a study of blood T cells in healthy people across ages. TCRdb reprocessed the 5' RACE reads with MiXCR, giving one entry per CDR3 protein. Found here are 1.5 million to 2 million distinct CDR3 sequences, 28% of them singletons; the top ten hold more than 6%. Source material: blood. The source is a young woman in good health. The CDR3 runs from the conserved cysteine through the conserved F or W. D genes are given only for firm matches. Some rows mark clone size as missing; the rest say once, few, many or name a class of expanded clone.

d_call: .
clone_size: .
v_call: TRBV3-1
j_call: TRBJ1-1
cdr3_nt: TGTGCCAGCGGGGAGGGGATCAGGGGTCGATCGGGGACTGAAGCTTTCTTT
cdr3_aa: CASGEGIRGRSGTEAFF

d_call: .
clone_size: few
v_call: TRBV28
j_call: TRBJ2-5
cdr3_nt: TGTGCCAGCACCCTTCCGGGGGGCAGGCATCAGACCCAGTACTTC
cdr3_aa: CASTLPGGRHQTQYF

d_call: TRBD2
clone_size: .
v_call: TRBV19
j_call: TRBJ2-3
cdr3_nt: TGTGCCAGTAGTTTGACTAGCGGGAGTATAGATACGCAGTATTTT
cdr3_aa: CASSLTSGSIDTQYF

d_call: .
clone_size: once
v_call: TRBV7-9
j_call: TRBJ2-1
cdr3_nt: TGTGCCAGCAGCTCCTCCCTGGAGCGGGAGCAGTTCTTC
cdr3_aa: CASSSSLEREQFF

d_call: .
clone_size: .
v_call: TRBV19
j_call: TRBJ1-5
cdr3_nt: TGTGCCAGTAGGCCCAAATGGGATCAGCCCCAGCATTTT
cdr3_aa: CASRPKWDQPQHF

d_call: TRBD2
clone_size: .
v_call: TRBV20-1
j_call: TRBJ2-3
cdr3_nt: TGCAGTGCCAGACCGGGACTAGCGGGGGTCACAGATACGCAGTATTTT
cdr3_aa: CSARPGLAGVTDTQYF

d_call: TRBD1
clone_size: few
v_call: TRBV9
j_call: TRBJ1-6
cdr3_nt: TGTGCCAGCAGCGCCGGGACAGGGACATCACCCCTCCACTTT
cdr3_aa: CASSAGTGTSPLHF

d_call: TRBD2
clone_size: .
v_call: TRBV7-2
j_call: TRBJ2-1
cdr3_nt: TGTGCCAGCAGTTCCCTAGCGGGAGTGGGAAATGAGCAGTTCTTC
cdr3_aa: CASSSLAGVGNEQFF

d_call: .
clone_size: many
v_call: TRBV2
j_call: TRBJ2-1
cdr3_nt: TGTGCCAGCAGAGTATTCGGGGGCAACAATGAGCAGTTCTTC
cdr3_aa: CASRVFGGNNEQFF

d_call: .
clone_size: .
v_call: TRBV20-1
j_call: TRBJ2-1
cdr3_nt: TGCAGTGCTAACCCCCCCGGAGCAGCCCATGAGCAGTTCTTC
cdr3_aa: CSANPPGAAHEQFF

d_call: .
clone_size: few
v_call: TRBV7-2
j_call: TRBJ1-6
cdr3_nt: TGTGCCAGCAGCTTCGGACAAATTAATTCACCCCTCCACTTT
cdr3_aa: CASSFGQINSPLHF

d_call: .
clone_size: .
v_call: TRBV13
j_call: TRBJ2-3
cdr3_nt: TGTGCCAGCAGCCCTAGGAGAGGGGGTGGACGGTATTTT
cdr3_aa: CASSPRRGGGRYF

d_call: TRBD2
clone_size: few
v_call: TRBV20-1
j_call: TRBJ2-3
cdr3_nt: TGCAGTGCTTGGACTAGCGGGGTTATAGATACGCAGTATTTT
cdr3_aa: CSAWTSGVIDTQYF

d_call: TRBD1
clone_size: .
v_call: TRBV5-5
j_call: TRBJ1-5
cdr3_nt: TGTGCCAACAGCCCCGAAATGACAGGGTATAGCAATCAGCCCCAGCATTTT
cdr3_aa: CANSPEMTGYSNQPQHF

d_call: .
clone_size: many
v_call: TRBV4-1
j_call: TRBJ2-7
cdr3_nt: TGCGCCAGCAGCCAAGATTATTTAGACTTCCGAAACACCTACGAGCAGTACTTC
cdr3_aa: CASSQDYLDFRNTYEQYF

d_call: .
clone_size: many
v_call: TRBV7-2
j_call: TRBJ2-7
cdr3_nt: TGTGCCAGCAGCTCTAAGGGGGGGACCTCCTACGAGCAGTACTTC
cdr3_aa: CASSSKGGTSYEQYF

d_call: .
clone_size: .
v_call: TRBV2
j_call: TRBJ2-1
cdr3_nt: TGTGCCAGCCCCGAGGGCAATGAGCAGTTCTTC
cdr3_aa: CASPEGNEQFF

d_call: TRBD2
clone_size: few
v_call: TRBV20-1
j_call: TRBJ2-1
cdr3_nt: TGCAGTGCGATCGCCCCAGCGGGATTGGATGAGCAGTTCTTC
cdr3_aa: CSAIAPAGLDEQFF

d_call: TRBD2
clone_size: .
v_call: TRBV7-2
j_call: TRBJ2-5
cdr3_nt: TGTGCCAGCAGCCCGGGGGGGAGAGGCCTGGAGACCCAGTACTTC
cdr3_aa: CASSPGGRGLETQYF

d_call: TRBD1
clone_size: once
v_call: TRBV7-3
j_call: TRBJ2-5
cdr3_nt: TGTGCCAGCAGCGTCACAGGGGGAGGGACCCAGTACTTC
cdr3_aa: CASSVTGGGTQYF

d_call: .
clone_size: .
v_call: TRBV6-6
j_call: TRBJ2-3
cdr3_nt: TGTGCCAGCAGTCGGGGGGACAGCCATACGCAGTATTTT
cdr3_aa: CASSRGDSHTQYF

d_call: TRBD2
clone_size: .
v_call: TRBV7-2
j_call: TRBJ2-1
cdr3_nt: TGTGCCAGCAGCTTAAGACTAGCGGGTCATGAGCAGTTCTTC
cdr3_aa: CASSLRLAGHEQFF

d_call: TRBD2
clone_size: many
v_call: TRBV10-3
j_call: TRBJ2-5
cdr3_nt: TGTGCCATCAAGACTAGCGAGACGGAGACCCAGTACTTC
cdr3_aa: CAIKTSETETQYF

d_call: .
clone_size: few
v_call: TRBV3-1
j_call: TRBJ2-3
cdr3_nt: TGTGCCAGCAGCCAGGTCGGATCAGGAGATACGCAGTATTTT
cdr3_aa: CASSQVGSGDTQYF

d_call: TRBD2
clone_size: once
v_call: TRBV7-2
j_call: TRBJ2-1
cdr3_nt: TGTGCCAGCAGCCTCCCTCGCGGGAGTGGTGAGCAGTTCTTC
cdr3_aa: CASSLPRGSGEQFF

d_call: .
clone_size: many
v_call: TRBV25-1
j_call: TRBJ2-7
cdr3_nt: TGTGCCAGCAGTGAGTATCGTGAGCAGTACTTC
cdr3_aa: CASSEYREQYF

d_call: .
clone_size: .
v_call: TRBV7-2
j_call: TRBJ2-7
cdr3_nt: TGTGCCAGCAGCTTAGCGCGGGCGGGGAAGAACTACGAGCAGTACTTC
cdr3_aa: CASSLARAGKNYEQYF

d_call: .
clone_size: many
v_call: TRBV24-1
j_call: TRBJ2-7
cdr3_nt: TGTGCCACCAGGAATAGGTCGTTAAGCTCCTACGAGCAGTACTTC
cdr3_aa: CATRNRSLSSYEQYF

d_call: .
clone_size: few
v_call: TRBV6-1
j_call: TRBJ2-1
cdr3_nt: TGTGCCAGCAGTGAAAATCCGGACAGTAACAATGAGCAGTTCTTC
cdr3_aa: CASSENPDSNNEQFF

d_call: .
clone_size: few
v_call: TRBV12-3/TRBV12-4
j_call: TRBJ1-1
cdr3_nt: TGTGCCAGCAGTTCGACGGGGGGGATTGAAGCTTTCTTT
cdr3_aa: CASSSTGGIEAFF

d_call: .
clone_size: .
v_call: TRBV6-6
j_call: TRBJ1-2
cdr3_nt: TGTGCCAGCACCGACCCCCGGAGAAACTATGGCTACACCTTC
cdr3_aa: CASTDPRRNYGYTF

d_call: .
clone_size: .
v_call: TRBV19
j_call: TRBJ1-1
cdr3_nt: TGTGCCAGTAGTATGGGTGGACAGTCGAACACTGAAGCTTTCTTT
cdr3_aa: CASSMGGQSNTEAFF

d_call: TRBD2
clone_size: .
v_call: TRBV7-2
j_call: TRBJ2-1
cdr3_nt: TGTGCCAGCAGCTCGACTAGCGGTAGGAATGAGCAGTTCTTC
cdr3_aa: CASSSTSGRNEQFF

d_call: TRBD1
clone_size: few
v_call: TRBV6-2/TRBV6-3
j_call: TRBJ2-7
cdr3_nt: TGTGCCAGCCACCGGGACAGGGAGGTTCTCCATGAGCAGTACTTC
cdr3_aa: CASHRDREVLHEQYF

d_call: .
clone_size: .
v_call: TRBV2
j_call: TRBJ2-5
cdr3_nt: TGTGCCAGCAGTGCGAATCAGGGTTTCCGGCGAGAGACCCAGTACTTC
cdr3_aa: CASSANQGFRRETQYF

d_call: .
clone_size: many
v_call: TRBV30
j_call: TRBJ1-2
cdr3_nt: TGTGCCTGGAGTCTAGGGTGGGATGGCTACACCTTC
cdr3_aa: CAWSLGWDGYTF

d_call: .
clone_size: many
v_call: TRBV6-2/TRBV6-3
j_call: TRBJ2-5
cdr3_nt: TGTGCCAGCAGTTATTCGCAGTTACAAGAGACCCAGTACTTC
cdr3_aa: CASSYSQLQETQYF

d_call: .
clone_size: .
v_call: TRBV7-2
j_call: TRBJ2-1
cdr3_nt: TGTGCCAGCAGCTTAGGGGGTCGGCGCGACAATGAGCAGTTCTTC
cdr3_aa: CASSLGGRRDNEQFF

d_call: .
clone_size: .
v_call: TRBV6-6
j_call: TRBJ1-6
cdr3_nt: TGTGCCAGCAGTTACTCGGGGAGCAATAATTCACCCCTCCACTTT
cdr3_aa: CASSYSGSNNSPLHF

d_call: .
clone_size: few
v_call: TRBV9
j_call: TRBJ2-3
cdr3_nt: TGTGCCAGCAGCGTACCCCCTATGACAGATACGCAGTATTTT
cdr3_aa: CASSVPPMTDTQYF

d_call: .
clone_size: .
v_call: TRBV20-1
j_call: TRBJ2-6
cdr3_nt: TGCAGTGCTAGAGTAGGGGGGGCCAACGTCCTGACTTTC
cdr3_aa: CSARVGGANVLTF

d_call: .
clone_size: many
v_call: TRBV20-1
j_call: TRBJ1-2
cdr3_nt: TGCAGTGCTAGAGTAACGGGAGGTGGCTACACCTTC
cdr3_aa: CSARVTGGGYTF

d_call: .
clone_size: .
v_call: TRBV28
j_call: TRBJ2-3
cdr3_nt: TGTGCCAGCAGTTTATTAGTAGGGCGGAGTACAGATACGCAGTATTTT
cdr3_aa: CASSLLVGRSTDTQYF

d_call: .
clone_size: few
v_call: TRBV24-1
j_call: TRBJ2-7
cdr3_nt: TGTGCCACCAGTCGCTATAGCCCTAGCTTGAGCTCCTACGAGCAGTACTTC
cdr3_aa: CATSRYSPSLSSYEQYF

d_call: .
clone_size: few
v_call: TRBV29-1
j_call: TRBJ2-1
cdr3_nt: TGCAGCGGCCTAGCAGTTTATGAGCAGTTCTTC
cdr3_aa: CSGLAVYEQFF

d_call: TRBD2
clone_size: many
v_call: TRBV20-1
j_call: TRBJ2-7
cdr3_nt: TGCAGTGCTAGCCCCACACTAGCGGGGGCCTCCTACGAGCAGTACTTC
cdr3_aa: CSASPTLAGASYEQYF

d_call: .
clone_size: .
v_call: TRBV2
j_call: TRBJ2-6
cdr3_nt: TGTGCCAGCAGCTCCTACGGCAGGGGTGTGGCTGGGGCCAACGTCCTGACTTTC
cdr3_aa: CASSSYGRGVAGANVLTF

d_call: TRBD2
clone_size: few
v_call: TRBV7-9
j_call: TRBJ2-1
cdr3_nt: TGTGCCAGCAGCCCAGCGGGCGGGGGTGAGCAGTTCTTC
cdr3_aa: CASSPAGGGEQFF

d_call: .
clone_size: .
v_call: TRBV10-3
j_call: TRBJ1-2
cdr3_nt: TGTGCCATCAGGGGGGACACTAACTATGGCTACACCTTC
cdr3_aa: CAIRGDTNYGYTF

d_call: .
clone_size: .
v_call: TRBV7-9
j_call: TRBJ2-1
cdr3_nt: TGTGCCAGCAGCCAGAGACAGTCAGACTACAATGAGCAGTTCTTC
cdr3_aa: CASSQRQSDYNEQFF